Listed here are 7 T cell receptor beta chains from one sample, sequenced in a study of shared clonotypes between healthy human individuals. Libraries were prepared by immunoSEQ multiplex PCR; TCRdb keeps only in-frame clonotypes and omits some of them. The repertoire holds millions of clones, with 90% to 95% as singletons. The sequenced sample was naive CD4+ T cells sorted from blood. Subset: CD45RA+ positively selected. The receptors originated from a man aged 18 to 30 in good health.

A single count supports this clone. The chain joins TRBV6-6 to TRBJ1-6; D remains ambiguous. Germline V gene sequence: CDR1 MNHNY, CDR2 SVGAGI (reference sequence). The CDR3 has 13 amino acids. Deletions cut 2 bases from V and 12 bases from J, with 11 bases between. The CDR3 loop reads CASSYGQDLPLHF. Written as DNA, the CDR3 is TGTGCCAGCAGTTACGGGCAGGACTTACCCCTCCACTTT.

The CDR3 sequence is CASSVAAGYDYGYTF. DNA for the CDR3: TGTGCCAGCAGCGTAGCTGCAGGGTACGACTATGGCTACACCTTC. J is TRBJ1-2 and V is TRBV9; D might be TRBD1 (5 bases). Germline lookup yields CDR1 SGDLS and CDR2 YYNGEE. This CDR3 is 15 amino acids long. The V end lost 0 bases, the J end lost 3 bases, and 12 bases lay between the germline ends.

V and J are TRBV19 and TRBJ2-1, with TRBD1 as a possible D gene (6 bases). This CDR3 is 14 amino acids long. CDR1 and CDR2 from the germline V gene are LNHDA and SQIVND (reference sequence). With 5 bases removed from V and 2 bases from J, the gap between germline ends came to 10 bases. The CDR3 here is CASSPRDTYNEQFF. Here the CDR3 DNA reads TGTGCCAGTAGTCCACGGGACACCTACAATGAGCAGTTCTTC.

The chain uses TRBV5-1 and TRBJ2-3, with 14 bases aligning to TRBD2. V shed 4 bases, J shed 6 bases, and the junction held 4 bases outside the gene matches. There are 15 residues in the CDR3. Looked up from germline, CDR1 is SGHRS and CDR2 is YFSETQ. CDR3 protein: CASSQRTSGGDTQYF. In DNA form, the CDR3 reads TGCGCCAGCAGCCAGAGGACTAGCGGGGGGGATACGCAGTATTTT.

The V and J genes are TRBV6-5 and TRBJ2-3, with D perhaps matching TRBD2 (5 bases). Deletions cut 0 bases from V and 0 bases from J, with 10 bases between. CDR1 MNHEY and CDR2 SVGAGI come from the germline V gene. CDR3 size: 16 residues. The CDR3 protein is CASSYSDSVSTDTQYF. The CDR3 nucleotides are TGTGCCAGCAGTTACTCGGATAGCGTAAGCACAGATACGCAGTATTTT.

The genes are TRBV28 and TRBJ2-5; tentative D call: TRBD2 (6 bases). CDR3 length: 16 residues. Trimming shortened V by 2 bases and J by 0 bases, and 13 bases separated the two germline ends. Germline CDR1 and CDR2: MDHEN and SYDVKM. CDR3 amino acids: CASSLIASEYQETQYF. As DNA, the CDR3 is TGTGCCAGCAGTTTAATTGCTAGCGAGTACCAAGAGACCCAGTACTTC.

J is TRBJ1-5 and V is TRBV19, with D possibly being TRBD1 (5 bases). Germline assignment: CDR1 LNHDA and CDR2 SQIVND (reference sequence). Between the trimmed V and J ends, which lost 5 bases and 7 bases, there was a span of 12 bases. This CDR3 spans 13 amino acids. CDR3 loop: CASSDSRQQPQHF. CDR3 nucleotide sequence: TGTGCCAGTAGTGACAGTCGGCAACAGCCCCAGCATTTT.